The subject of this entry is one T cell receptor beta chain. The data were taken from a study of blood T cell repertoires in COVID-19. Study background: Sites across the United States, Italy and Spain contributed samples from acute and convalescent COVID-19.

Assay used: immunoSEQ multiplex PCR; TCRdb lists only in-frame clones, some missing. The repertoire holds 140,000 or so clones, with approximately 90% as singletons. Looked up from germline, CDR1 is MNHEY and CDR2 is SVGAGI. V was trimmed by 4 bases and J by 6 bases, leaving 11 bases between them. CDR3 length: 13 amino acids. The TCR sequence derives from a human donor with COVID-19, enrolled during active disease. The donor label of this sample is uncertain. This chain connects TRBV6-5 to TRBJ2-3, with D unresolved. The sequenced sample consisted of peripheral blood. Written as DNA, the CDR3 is TGTGCCAGCAGTTCCCCGGGTACGGATACGCAGTATTTT. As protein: CASSSPGTDTQYF.